This T cell receptor (beta chain) is from a study of OX40 agonist ivuxolimab in advanced cancers. This CDR3 region has 10 residues. The ends were cut back, 3 bases at V and 11 bases at J, with 7 bases in the middle. Germline CDR1 is KGHSH and CDR2 is LQKENI. Using immunoSEQ multiplex PCR, the repertoire was profiled, and TCRdb retains in-frame clones only, with some absent. The repertoire holds over 45,000 clones, with about 88% as singletons. The sequence was collected from an adult with an advanced solid tumor such as melanoma, head and neck, liver or kidney cancer. The sequences come from CD4+ or CD8+ T cells sorted from blood, collected in a trial of the OX40 agonist ivuxolimab. The chain has TRBV18 and TRBJ2-5, with D hard to call. The CDR3, as DNA: TGTGCCAGCTCACCTATATTACAGTACTTC. Residues: CASSPILQYF.